This entry is about one TCR beta chain. Its target is unknown. The source of the sample is a study of early T cells in non-severe SARS-CoV-2 infection. Study-wide findings and caveats: Private and CD4 specificities were missed by VDJdb matching, skewed to anti-spike CD8.

The CDR3 totals 15 residues. In germline, CDR1 is SGHRS, CDR2 YFSETQ. V was clipped by 4 bases and J by 8 bases; unmatched bases: 12. TCRdb re-analysed the 5' RACE reads in MiXCR, keeping a single row per CDR3 protein. The sample yields about 25,000 distinct CDR3 sequences, approximately 4.8% seen once. The clonotype was recovered from an adult who was a healthcare worker with PCR-confirmed SARS-CoV-2 infection or an uninfected control (not recorded which). The sequenced sample was whole blood. This chain connects TRBV5-1 to TRBJ1-1; TRBD1 agrees at 9 bases. CDR3 bases: TGCGCCAGCAGCAGCCCGGGACAGGGCGGAAGAGAAGCTTTCTTT. Protein: CASSSPGQGGREAFF.